The TCR beta chain under discussion was sequenced for a study of regulatory T cells in long-lasting Graves disease. Time point: newly diagnosed GD, antithyroid drugs for less than 3 months. TCR sequences were obtained from RNA taken from PBMCs. Arm-PCR of CDR3 regions and iRepertoire HTBI primers were the basis on which TCR beta libraries were built. One entry per CDR3 protein results from TCRdb running MiXCR on the multiplex PCR reads. The sample consists of some 400,000 distinct CDR3 sequences, more than 13% of them appearing once. In its sample, this clonotype was seen many times. This CDR3 spans 14 amino acids. V gave up 1 base and J gave up 8 bases, with 11 bases separating them. Germline loops: CDR1 WSHSY, CDR2 SAAADI. These data were also reused for a study on T cells in Graves' hyperthyroidism and ophthalmopathy.

This chain connects TRBV10-2 to TRBJ1-4; D unclear. This TCR derives from a woman aged 25 to 39 with Graves disease. The source material was peripheral blood mononuclear cells (PBMCs), sampled at new diagnosis, from a patient treated with antithyroid drugs. The CDR3 reads CASSELGLYEKLFF. The CDR3 DNA sequence: TGCGCCAGCAGTGAGTTGGGTTTGTACGAAAAACTGTTTTTT.